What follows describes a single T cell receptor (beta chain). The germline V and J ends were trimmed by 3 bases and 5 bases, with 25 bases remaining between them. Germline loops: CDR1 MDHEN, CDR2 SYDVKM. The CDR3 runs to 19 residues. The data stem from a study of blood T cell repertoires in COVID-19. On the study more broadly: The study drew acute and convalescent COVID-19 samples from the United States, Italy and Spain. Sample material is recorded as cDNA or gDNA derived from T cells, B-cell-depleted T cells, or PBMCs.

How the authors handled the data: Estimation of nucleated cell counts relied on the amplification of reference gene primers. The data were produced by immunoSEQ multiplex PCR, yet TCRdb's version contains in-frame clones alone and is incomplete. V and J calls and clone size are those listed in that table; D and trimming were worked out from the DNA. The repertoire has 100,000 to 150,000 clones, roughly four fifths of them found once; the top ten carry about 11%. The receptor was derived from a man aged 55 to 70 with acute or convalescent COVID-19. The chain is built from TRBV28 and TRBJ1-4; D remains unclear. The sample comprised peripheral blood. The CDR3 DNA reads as TGTGCCAGCAGTTTCGGTGGAGGGTATTTTGGGAGGGCGAATGAAAAACTGTTTTTT. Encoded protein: CASSFGGGYFGRANEKLFF.